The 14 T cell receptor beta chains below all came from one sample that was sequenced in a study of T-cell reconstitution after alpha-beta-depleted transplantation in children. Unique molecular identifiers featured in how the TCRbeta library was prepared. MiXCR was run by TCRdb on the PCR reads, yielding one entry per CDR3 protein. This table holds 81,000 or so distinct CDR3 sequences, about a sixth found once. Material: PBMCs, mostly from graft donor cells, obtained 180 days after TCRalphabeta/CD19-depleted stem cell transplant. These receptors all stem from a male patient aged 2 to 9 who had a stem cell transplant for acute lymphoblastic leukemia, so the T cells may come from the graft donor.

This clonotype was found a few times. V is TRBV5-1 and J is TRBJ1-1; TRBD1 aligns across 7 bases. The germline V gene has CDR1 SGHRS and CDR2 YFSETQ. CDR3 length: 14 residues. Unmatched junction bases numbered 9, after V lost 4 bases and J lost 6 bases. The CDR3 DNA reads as TGCGCCAGCAGCCCCTGGGGACAGCTACCTGAAGCTTTCTTT. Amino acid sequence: CASSPWGQLPEAFF.

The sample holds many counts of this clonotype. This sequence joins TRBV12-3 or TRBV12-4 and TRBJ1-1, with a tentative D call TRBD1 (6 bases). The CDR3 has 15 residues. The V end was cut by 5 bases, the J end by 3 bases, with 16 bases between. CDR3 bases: TGTGCCAGCAGTATACGGTCGGGGGCGGACACTGAAGCTTTCTTT. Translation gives CASSIRSGADTEAFF.

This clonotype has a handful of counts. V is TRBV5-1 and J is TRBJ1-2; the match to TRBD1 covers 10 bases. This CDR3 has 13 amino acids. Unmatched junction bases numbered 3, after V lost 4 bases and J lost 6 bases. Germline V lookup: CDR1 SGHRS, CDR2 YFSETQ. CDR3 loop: CASSEGQGHGYTF. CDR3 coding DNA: TGCGCCAGCAGCGAGGGACAGGGGCATGGCTACACCTTC.

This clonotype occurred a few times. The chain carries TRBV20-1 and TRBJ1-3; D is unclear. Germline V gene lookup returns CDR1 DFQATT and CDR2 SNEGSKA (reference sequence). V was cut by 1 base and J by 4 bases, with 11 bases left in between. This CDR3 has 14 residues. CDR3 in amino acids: CSARAVTTGNTIYF. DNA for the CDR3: TGCAGTGCTAGAGCAGTGACCACGGGAAACACCATATATTTT.

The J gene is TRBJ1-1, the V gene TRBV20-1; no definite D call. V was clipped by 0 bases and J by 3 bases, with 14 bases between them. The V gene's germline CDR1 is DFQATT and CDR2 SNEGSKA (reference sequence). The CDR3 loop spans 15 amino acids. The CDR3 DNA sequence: TGCAGTGCTAGAGATGATACGAGTCCCTACACTGAAGCTTTCTTT. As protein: CSARDDTSPYTEAFF.

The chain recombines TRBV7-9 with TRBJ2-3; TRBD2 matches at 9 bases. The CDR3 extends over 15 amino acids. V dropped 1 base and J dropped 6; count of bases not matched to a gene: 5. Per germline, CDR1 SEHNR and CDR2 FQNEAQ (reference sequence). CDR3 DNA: TGTGCCAGCAGCTTAGGGGCGGGGGGGCCTGATACGCAGTATTTT. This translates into CASSLGAGGPDTQYF.

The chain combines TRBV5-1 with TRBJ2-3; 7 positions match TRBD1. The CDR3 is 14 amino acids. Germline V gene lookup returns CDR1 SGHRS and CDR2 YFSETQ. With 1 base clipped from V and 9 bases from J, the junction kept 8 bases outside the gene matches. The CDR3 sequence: CASSLTTGSNTQYF. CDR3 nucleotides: TGCGCCAGCAGCTTGACGACAGGGTCCAACACGCAGTATTTT.

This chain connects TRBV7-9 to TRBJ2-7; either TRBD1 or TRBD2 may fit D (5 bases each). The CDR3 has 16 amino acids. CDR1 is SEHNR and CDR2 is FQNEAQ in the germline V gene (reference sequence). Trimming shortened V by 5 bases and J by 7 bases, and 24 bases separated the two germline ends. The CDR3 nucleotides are TGTGCCAGCAGCGCCCCCGGGACGGCAACCTACGAAGAGCAGTACTTC. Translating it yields CASSAPGTATYEEQYF.

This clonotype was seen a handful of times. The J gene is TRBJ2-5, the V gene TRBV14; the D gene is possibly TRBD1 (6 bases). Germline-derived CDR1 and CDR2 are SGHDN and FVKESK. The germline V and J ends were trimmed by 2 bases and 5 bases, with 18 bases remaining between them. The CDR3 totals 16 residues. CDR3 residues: CASSQKQGLIFETQYF. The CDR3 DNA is TGTGCCAGCAGCCAAAAACAGGGTTTGATTTTCGAGACCCAGTACTTC.

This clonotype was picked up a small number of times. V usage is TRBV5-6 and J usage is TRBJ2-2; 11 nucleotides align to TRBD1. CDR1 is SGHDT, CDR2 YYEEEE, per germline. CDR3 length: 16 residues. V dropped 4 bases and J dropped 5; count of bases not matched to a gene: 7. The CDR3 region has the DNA TGTGCCAGCAGCCTCACCGGGACAGGGGGTACCGGGGAGCTGTTTTTT. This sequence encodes CASSLTGTGGTGELFF.

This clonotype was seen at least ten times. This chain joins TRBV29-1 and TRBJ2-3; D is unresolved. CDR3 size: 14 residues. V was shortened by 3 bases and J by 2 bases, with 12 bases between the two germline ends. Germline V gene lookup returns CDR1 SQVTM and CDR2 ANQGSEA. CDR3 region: CSVDGAPVTDTQYF. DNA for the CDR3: TGCAGCGTTGATGGCGCCCCCGTCACAGATACGCAGTATTTT.

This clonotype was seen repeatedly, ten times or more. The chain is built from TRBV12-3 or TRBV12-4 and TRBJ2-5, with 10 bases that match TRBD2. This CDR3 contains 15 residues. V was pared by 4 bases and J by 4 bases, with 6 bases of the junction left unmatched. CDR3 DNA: TGTGCCAGCAGTTCAGACAGCGGGGGGGGAGAGACCCAGTACTTC. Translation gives CASSSDSGGGETQYF.

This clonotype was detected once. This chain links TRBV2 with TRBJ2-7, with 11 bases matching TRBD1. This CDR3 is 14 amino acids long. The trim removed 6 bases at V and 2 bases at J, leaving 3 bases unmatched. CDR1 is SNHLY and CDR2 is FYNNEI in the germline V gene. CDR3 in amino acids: CASSRDRGTYEQYF. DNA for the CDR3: TGTGCCAGCAGCCGGGACAGGGGGACCTACGAGCAGTACTTC.

This CDR3 reads CASSLSGGTDTQYF. CDR3 DNA sequence: TGTGCCAGTAGTCTGAGCGGGGGCACAGATACGCAGTATTTT. The chain couples TRBV19 to TRBJ2-3; 7 bases are a match to TRBD2. This CDR3 contains 14 residues. Per the germline V gene, CDR1 is LNHDA and CDR2 is SQIVND (reference sequence). The junction had 3 bases not matched to a gene; V was cut back by 5 bases and J by 1 base.